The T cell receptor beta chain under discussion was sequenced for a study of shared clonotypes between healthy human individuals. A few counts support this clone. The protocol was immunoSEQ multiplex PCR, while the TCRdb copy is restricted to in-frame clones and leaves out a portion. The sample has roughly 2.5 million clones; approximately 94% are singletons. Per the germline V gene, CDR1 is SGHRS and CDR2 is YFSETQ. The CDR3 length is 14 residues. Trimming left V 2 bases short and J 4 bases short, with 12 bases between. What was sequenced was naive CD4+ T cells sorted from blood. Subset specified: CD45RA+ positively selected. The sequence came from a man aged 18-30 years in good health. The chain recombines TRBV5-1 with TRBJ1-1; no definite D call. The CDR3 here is CASSFRGEGTEAFF. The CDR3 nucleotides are TGCGCCAGCAGCTTCCGGGGAGAGGGCACTGAAGCTTTCTTT.